A selection of T cell receptor beta chains follows, all from one sample in a study of tumor and adjacent non-tumor tissue in lung cancer. TCRdb re-called the multiplex PCR reads with MiXCR, one entry per CDR3 protein. This table holds tens of thousands of distinct CDR3 sequences, 67% found once. Sequencing was carried out using lung tumor tissue. The receptors derive from a man aged 60-69 years with non-small cell lung cancer. Each CDR3 is given with its conserved first and last residue. Each record gives: J gene, clone size, D gene, V gene, CDR3 DNA, CDR3 protein. A D gene is named only where the DNA matches it firmly. Part of the rows lack a size; the others show once, few, many or a class for expanded clones.

j_gene: TRBJ2-1; abundance: -; d_gene: -; v_gene: TRBV28; CDR3nt: TGTGCCAGCAGTTATCGTAGCCGTGCTATCGAGCAGTTCTTC; CDR3aa: CASSYRSRAIEQFF
j_gene: TRBJ1-5; abundance: many; d_gene: TRBD1; v_gene: TRBV4-3; CDR3nt: TGCGCCAGCAGCCAAGAGGGACAGGTCCTCCAATCCCTTGGTCAGCCCCAGCATTTT; CDR3aa: CASSQEGQVLQSLGQPQHF
j_gene: TRBJ2-7; abundance: few; d_gene: -; v_gene: TRBV2; CDR3nt: TGTGCCAGTCGGGACAGGACTAGCGTCAACGAGCAGTACTTC; CDR3aa: CASRDRTSVNEQYF
j_gene: TRBJ2-7; abundance: -; d_gene: TRBD1; v_gene: TRBV7-9; CDR3nt: TGTACCAGCAGCCGAGGCGACACGGACAGGCTACCATTTTACGAGCAGTACTTC; CDR3aa: CTSSRGDTDRLPFYEQYF
j_gene: TRBJ1-1; abundance: few; d_gene: -; v_gene: TRBV2; CDR3nt: TGTGCCAGCCAGGGGCACACTGAAGCTTTCTTT; CDR3aa: CASQGHTEAFF
j_gene: TRBJ2-4; abundance: -; d_gene: TRBD2; v_gene: TRBV4-1; CDR3nt: TGCGCCAGCAGCCAAGGATTTGGCGGGAGAAACAATCAGCACTTC; CDR3aa: CASSQGFGGRNNQHF
j_gene: TRBJ2-5; abundance: -; d_gene: TRBD1; v_gene: TRBV5-8; CDR3nt: TGTGCCAGCAGCATGCAAGGGGGCCGGGGGACCCAGTACTTC; CDR3aa: CASSMQGGRGTQYF
j_gene: TRBJ1-2; abundance: once; d_gene: TRBD1; v_gene: TRBV12-3/TRBV12-4; CDR3nt: TGTGCCAGCAGTTTAGGCCAGGGGACAGGGCAAGGAGGCTACACCTTC; CDR3aa: CASSLGQGTGQGGYTF
j_gene: TRBJ1-1; abundance: once; d_gene: TRBD1; v_gene: TRBV10-3; CDR3nt: TGTGCCATCAGTGATCTAGGACAGGATACGTCTGAAGCTTTCTTT; CDR3aa: CAISDLGQDTSEAFF
j_gene: TRBJ2-7; abundance: -; d_gene: -; v_gene: TRBV6-2/TRBV6-3; CDR3nt: TGTGCCATAACACATGGCGGAGGCTACGAGCAGTACTTC; CDR3aa: CAITHGGGYEQYF